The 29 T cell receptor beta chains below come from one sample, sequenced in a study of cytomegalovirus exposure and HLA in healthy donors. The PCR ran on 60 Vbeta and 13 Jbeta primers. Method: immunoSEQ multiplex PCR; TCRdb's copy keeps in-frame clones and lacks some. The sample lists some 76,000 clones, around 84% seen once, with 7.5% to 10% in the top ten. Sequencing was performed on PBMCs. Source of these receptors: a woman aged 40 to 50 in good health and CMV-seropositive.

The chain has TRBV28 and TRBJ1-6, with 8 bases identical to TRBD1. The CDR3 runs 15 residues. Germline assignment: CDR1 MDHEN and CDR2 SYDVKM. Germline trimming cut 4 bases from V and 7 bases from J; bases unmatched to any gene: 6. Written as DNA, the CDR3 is TGTGCCAGCAGTTCATCGGCAGGGGGCAATTCACCCCTCCACTTT. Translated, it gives CASSSSAGGNSPLHF.

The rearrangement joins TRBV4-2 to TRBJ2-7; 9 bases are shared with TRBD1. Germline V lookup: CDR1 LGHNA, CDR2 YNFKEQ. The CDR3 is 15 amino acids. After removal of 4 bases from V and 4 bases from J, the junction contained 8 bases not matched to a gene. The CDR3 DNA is TGTGCCAGCAGCCGGACCGGGACAGGGAGTTACGAGCAGTACTTC. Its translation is CASSRTGTGSYEQYF.

CDR3 coding DNA: TGTGCCATCAGTGACCAGACTAGCGGGGGGGCCGAGACCCAGTACTTC. Translation: CAISDQTSGGAETQYF. The rearrangement joins TRBV10-3 to TRBJ2-5; TRBD2 matches at 14 bases. V shed 3 bases, J shed 5 bases, and the junction held 5 bases outside the gene matches. Germline assignment: CDR1 ENHRY and CDR2 SYGVKD. CDR3 length equals 16 residues.

DNA for the CDR3: TGTGCCAGCAGGGGACTAGCGGGGGGAGATGAGCAGTTCTTC. Protein: CASRGLAGGDEQFF. The chain recombines TRBV5-6 with TRBJ2-1, with TRBD2 matching over 15 bases. Trimming removed 5 bases from V and 8 bases from J; junction bases left unmatched: 2. CDR3 length: 14 residues. Germline assignment: CDR1 SGHDT and CDR2 YYEEEE.

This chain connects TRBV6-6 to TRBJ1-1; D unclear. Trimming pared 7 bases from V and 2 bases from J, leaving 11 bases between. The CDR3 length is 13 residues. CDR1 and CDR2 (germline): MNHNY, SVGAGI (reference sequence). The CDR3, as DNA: TGTGCCAGCACCGGGATGTCAAACACTGAAGCTTTCTTT. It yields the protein CASTGMSNTEAFF.

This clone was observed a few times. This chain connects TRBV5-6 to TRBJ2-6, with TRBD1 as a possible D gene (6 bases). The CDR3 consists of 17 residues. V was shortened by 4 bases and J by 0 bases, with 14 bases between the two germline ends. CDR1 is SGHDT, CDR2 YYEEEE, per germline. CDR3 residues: CASSKGQLSSGANVLTF. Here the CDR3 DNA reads TGTGCCAGCAGCAAAGGACAGCTCAGCTCTGGGGCCAACGTCCTGACTTTC.

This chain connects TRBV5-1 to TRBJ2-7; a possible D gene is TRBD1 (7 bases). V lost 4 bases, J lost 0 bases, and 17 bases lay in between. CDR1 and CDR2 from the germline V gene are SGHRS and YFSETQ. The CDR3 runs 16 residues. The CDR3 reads CASSAGAGGNSYEQYF. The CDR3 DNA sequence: TGCGCCAGCAGCGCAGGGGCAGGGGGGAACTCCTACGAGCAGTACTTC.

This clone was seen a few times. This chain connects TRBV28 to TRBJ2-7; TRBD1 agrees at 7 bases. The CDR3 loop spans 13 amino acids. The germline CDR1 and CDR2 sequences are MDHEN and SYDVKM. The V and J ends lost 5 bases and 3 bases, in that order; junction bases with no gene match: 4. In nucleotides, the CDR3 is TGTGCCAGCAGTCCCGGGACAGACTACGAGCAGTACTTC. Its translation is CASSPGTDYEQYF. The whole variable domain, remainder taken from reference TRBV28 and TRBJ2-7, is DVKVTQSSRYLVKRTGEKVFLECVQDMDHENMFWYRQDPGLGLRLIYFSYDVKMKEKGDIPEGYSVSREKKERFSLILESASTNQTSMYLCASSPGTDYEQYFGPGTRLTVT.

The CDR3 loop is CASTAGTGSHEQYF. Written as DNA, the CDR3 is TGTGCCAGCACGGCCGGGACAGGGTCCCACGAGCAGTACTTC. The rearrangement uses TRBV5-5 and TRBJ2-7; 9 nucleotides agree with TRBD1. The length of the CDR3 is 14 residues. Germline lookup yields CDR1 SGHKS and CDR2 YYEKEE (reference sequence). With V trimmed by 6 bases and J by 5 bases, 9 bases remained unmatched.

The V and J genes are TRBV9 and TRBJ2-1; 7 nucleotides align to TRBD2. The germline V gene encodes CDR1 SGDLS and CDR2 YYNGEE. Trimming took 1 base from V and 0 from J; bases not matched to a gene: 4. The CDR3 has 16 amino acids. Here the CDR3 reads CASSVTGGISYNEQFF. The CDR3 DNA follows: TGTGCCAGCAGCGTAACGGGGGGAATCTCCTACAATGAGCAGTTCTTC.

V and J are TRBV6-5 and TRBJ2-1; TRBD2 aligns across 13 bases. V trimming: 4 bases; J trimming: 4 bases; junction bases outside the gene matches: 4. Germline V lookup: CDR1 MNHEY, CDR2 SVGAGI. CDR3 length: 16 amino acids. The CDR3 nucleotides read TGTGCCAGCAGTTTGACTAGCGGGGGGCGTTACAATGAGCAGTTCTTC. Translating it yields CASSLTSGGRYNEQFF.

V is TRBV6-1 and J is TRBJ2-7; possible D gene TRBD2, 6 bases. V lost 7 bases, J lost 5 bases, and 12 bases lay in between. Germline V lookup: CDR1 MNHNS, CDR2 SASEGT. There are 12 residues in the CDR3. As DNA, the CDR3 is TGTGCCAGCACTGGAGGGTACGACGAGCAGTACTTC. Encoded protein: CASTGGYDEQYF.

CDR3 residues: CASSRRGQPQHF. CDR3 coding DNA: TGTGCCAGCAGCCGCAGGGGACAGCCCCAGCATTTT. The V gene is TRBV7-2, the J gene TRBJ1-5; D may be TRBD1 (6 bases). The CDR3 spans 12 residues. Trimming stripped 5 bases from V and 7 bases from J, with 9 bases between. Germline loops: CDR1 SGHTA, CDR2 FQGNSA.

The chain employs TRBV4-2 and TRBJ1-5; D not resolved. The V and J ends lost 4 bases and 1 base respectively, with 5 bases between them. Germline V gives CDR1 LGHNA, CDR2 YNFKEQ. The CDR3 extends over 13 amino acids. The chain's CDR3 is CASSRMSNQPQHF. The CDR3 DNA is TGTGCCAGCAGCCGTATGAGCAATCAGCCCCAGCATTTT.

In DNA, the CDR3 is TGCAGCGTTACCGGGACTAGCGGGGTCACCTACAATGAGCAGTTCTTC. This codes for CSVTGTSGVTYNEQFF. V is TRBV29-1 and J is TRBJ2-1, with 13 nucleotides matching TRBD2. With V trimmed by 5 bases and J by 2 bases, 6 bases remained unmatched. CDR1 SQVTM and CDR2 ANQGSEA come from the germline V gene. CDR3 length: 16 residues.

CDR3 nucleotides: TGTGCCAGCAGTCGATTACTAGGGGGGGCTGGTGGCTACACCTTC. Translated, it gives CASSRLLGGAGGYTF. V is TRBV6-5 and J is TRBJ1-2; maybe TRBD1 (6 bases). CDR1 is MNHEY and CDR2 is SVGAGI in the germline V gene. The CDR3 has 15 amino acids. The V end was cut by 5 bases, the J end by 7 bases, with 20 bases between.

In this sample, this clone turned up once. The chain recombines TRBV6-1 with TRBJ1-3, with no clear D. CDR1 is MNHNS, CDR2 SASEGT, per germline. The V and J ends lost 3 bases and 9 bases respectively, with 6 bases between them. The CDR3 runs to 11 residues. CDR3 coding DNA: TGTGCCAGCAGTGACGTCTCCACCATATATTTT. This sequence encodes CASSDVSTIYF.

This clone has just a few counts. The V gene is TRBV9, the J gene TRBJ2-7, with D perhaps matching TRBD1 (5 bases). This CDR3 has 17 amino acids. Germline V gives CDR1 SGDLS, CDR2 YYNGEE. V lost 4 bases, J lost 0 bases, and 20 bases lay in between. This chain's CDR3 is CASSLSTGTMSSYEQYF. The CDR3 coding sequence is TGTGCCAGCAGCCTATCAACAGGTACAATGAGCTCCTACGAGCAGTACTTC.

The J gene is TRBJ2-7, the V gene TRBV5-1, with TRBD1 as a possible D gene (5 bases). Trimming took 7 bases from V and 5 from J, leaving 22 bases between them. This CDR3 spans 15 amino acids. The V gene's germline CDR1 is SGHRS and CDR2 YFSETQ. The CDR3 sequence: CASSAHAGLWHEQYF. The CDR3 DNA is TGCGCCAGCTCTGCCCACGCAGGGTTGTGGCACGAGCAGTACTTC.

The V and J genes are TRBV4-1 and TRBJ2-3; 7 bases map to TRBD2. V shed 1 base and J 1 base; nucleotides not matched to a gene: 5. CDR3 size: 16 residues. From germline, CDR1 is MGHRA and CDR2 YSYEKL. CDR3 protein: CASSQAGAGRTDTQYF. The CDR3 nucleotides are TGCGCCAGCAGCCAAGCAGGAGCGGGACGCACAGATACGCAGTATTTT.

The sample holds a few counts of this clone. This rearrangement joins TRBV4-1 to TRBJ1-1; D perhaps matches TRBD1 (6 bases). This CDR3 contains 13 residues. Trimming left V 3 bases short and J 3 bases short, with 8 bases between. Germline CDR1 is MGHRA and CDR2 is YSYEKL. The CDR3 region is CASSQDSYTEAFF. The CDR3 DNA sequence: TGCGCCAGCAGCCAGGACAGCTACACTGAAGCTTTCTTT.

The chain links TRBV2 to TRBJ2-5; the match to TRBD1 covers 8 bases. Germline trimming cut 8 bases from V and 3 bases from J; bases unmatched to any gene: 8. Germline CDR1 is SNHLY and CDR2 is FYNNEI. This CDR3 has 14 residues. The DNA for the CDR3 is TGTGCCAGCCTCGCCAGGGGGCGAAAAGAGACCCAGTACTTC. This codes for CASLARGRKETQYF. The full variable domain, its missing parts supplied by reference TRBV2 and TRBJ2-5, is EPEVTQTPSHQVTQMGQEVILRCVPISNHLYFYWYRQILGQKVEFLVSFYNNEISEKSEIFDDQFSVERPDGSNFTLKIRSTKLEDSAMYFCASLARGRKETQYFGPGTRLLVL.

In DNA, the CDR3 is TGTGCCAGCAGTGGACAGGGGGCGGTGGACGAGCAGTACTTC. Translating it yields CASSGQGAVDEQYF. The rearrangement joins TRBV2 to TRBJ2-7, with 10 bases identical to TRBD1. The V and J ends lost 4 bases and 5 bases, in that order; junction bases with no gene match: 5. This CDR3 comprises 14 residues. Looked up from germline, CDR1 is SNHLY and CDR2 is FYNNEI.

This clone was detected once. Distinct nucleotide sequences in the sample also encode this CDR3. CDR3 protein: CASSPKGGRDEQYF. The DNA for the CDR3 is TGTGCCAGTAGTCCCAAAGGAGGGAGGGACGAGCAGTACTTC. The rearrangement uses TRBV19 and TRBJ2-7, with 7 bases lining up with TRBD2. CDR3 length: 14 amino acids. Germline trimming cut 5 bases from V and 5 bases from J; bases unmatched to any gene: 9. Germline assignment: CDR1 LNHDA and CDR2 SQIVND (reference sequence).

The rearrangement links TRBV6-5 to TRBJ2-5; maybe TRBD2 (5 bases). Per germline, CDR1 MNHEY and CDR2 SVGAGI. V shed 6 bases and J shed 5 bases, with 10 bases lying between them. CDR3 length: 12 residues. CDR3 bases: TGTGCCAGCAGCCCCGGGGATGAGACCCAGTACTTC. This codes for CASSPGDETQYF.

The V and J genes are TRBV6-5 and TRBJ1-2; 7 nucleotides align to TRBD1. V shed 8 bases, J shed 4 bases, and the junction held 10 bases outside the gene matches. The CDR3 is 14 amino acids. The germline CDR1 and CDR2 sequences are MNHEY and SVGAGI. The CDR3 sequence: CASRASRDSYGYTF. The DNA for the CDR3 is TGTGCCAGCCGGGCAAGCCGGGACAGCTATGGCTACACCTTC.

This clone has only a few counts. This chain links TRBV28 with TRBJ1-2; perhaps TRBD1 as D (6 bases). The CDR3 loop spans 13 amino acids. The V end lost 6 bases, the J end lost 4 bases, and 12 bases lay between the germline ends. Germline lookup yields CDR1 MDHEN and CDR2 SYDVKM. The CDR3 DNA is TGTGCCAGCAGGGTGGACAGCAGCTATGGCTACACCTTC. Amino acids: CASRVDSSYGYTF.

CDR3 sequence: CASSSGVTNEKLFF. In DNA form, the CDR3 reads TGTGCCAGCAGCTCGGGGGTAACTAATGAAAAACTGTTTTTT. The J gene is TRBJ1-4, the V gene TRBV7-2; TRBD1 might be the D (5 bases). The V end was cut by 4 bases, the J end by 1 base, with 7 bases between. There are 14 residues in the CDR3. The V gene's germline CDR1 is SGHTA and CDR2 FQGNSA.

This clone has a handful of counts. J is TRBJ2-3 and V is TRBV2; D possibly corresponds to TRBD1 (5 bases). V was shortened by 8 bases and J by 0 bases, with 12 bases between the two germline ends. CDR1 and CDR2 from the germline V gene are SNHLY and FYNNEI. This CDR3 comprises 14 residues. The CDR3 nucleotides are TGTGCCAGCTCCCAGGGTCTTAGCACAGATACGCAGTATTTT. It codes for CASSQGLSTDTQYF.